Listed below are T cell receptor beta chains from one sample, sequenced in a study of blood T cell repertoires in COVID-19. TCRdb's table, derived via immunoSEQ multiplex PCR, lists solely in-frame clones and lacks some. The profile shows some 100,000 clones, around 87% of them singletons. Sequencing used peripheral blood. The source of these receptors is a human donor in a cohort sampled during active COVID-19. The CDR3 runs from the conserved cysteine through the conserved F or W. The D gene is left open where the match is weak. Clone size is stated in some rows and not others, as once, few, many or a class when expanded.

v_call,clone_size,j_call,d_call,cdr3_nt,cdr3_aa
TRBV5-4,.,TRBJ2-3,TRBD2,TGTGCCAGCAGCTTACTAGCGGGGGGAGATACGCAGTATTTT,CASSLLAGGDTQYF
TRBV15,.,TRBJ2-3,.,TGTGCCACCAGCAGAGAACGACTGAACACAGATACGCAGTATTTT,CATSRERLNTDTQYF
TRBV7-8,.,TRBJ1-5,.,TGTGCCAGCAGCTTACGTCTAGCAGGGGACAATCAGCCCCAGCATTTT,CASSLRLAGDNQPQHF
TRBV2,once,TRBJ2-7,TRBD1,TGTGCCAGGAGACCCACAGGGGGCGGGCAGTACTTC,CARRPTGGGQYF
TRBV29-1,.,TRBJ2-4,TRBD1,TGCAGCGTGGGACAGGGGGAAAACATTCAGTACTTC,CSVGQGENIQYF
TRBV19,.,TRBJ2-7,TRBD1,TGTGCCAGTAGTATAGCCCTCGGGACAGGCGGCGAGCAGTACTTC,CASSIALGTGGEQYF
TRBV18,.,TRBJ2-7,.,TGTGCCAGCTCACCACAGGGGCCCCCCAAGCAGTACTTC,CASSPQGPPKQYF
TRBV9,.,TRBJ1-4,.,TGTGCCAGCAGCGTGCAGGGTGGCGAAAAACTGTTTTTT,CASSVQGGEKLFF
TRBV18,.,TRBJ1-1,TRBD1,TGTGCCAGCTCACCGAGAATGACAGGGGCCACTGAAGCTTTCTTT,CASSPRMTGATEAFF
TRBV4-1,.,TRBJ2-7,.,TGCGCCAGCAGCCAAGAGGCGGGCCCTCCCTACGAGCAGTACTTC,CASSQEAGPPYEQYF
TRBV30,.,TRBJ1-5,TRBD1,TGTGCCTGGAGTGTTACAGGGGGCAGTCAGCCCCAGCATTTT,CAWSVTGGSQPQHF
TRBV9,.,TRBJ2-1,TRBD2,TGTGCCAGCAGCGGGGGACTAGAAAGCTATGAGCAGTTCTTC,CASSGGLESYEQFF
TRBV11-3,once,TRBJ2-7,TRBD1,TGTGCCAGCAGTAGGGACAGTGCCTACGAGCAGTACTTC,CASSRDSAYEQYF
TRBV24-1,.,TRBJ2-3,TRBD1,TGTGCCACCAGTGATGCGGCTAGGGGGCTCACAGATACGCAGTATTTT,CATSDAARGLTDTQYF
TRBV7-3,.,TRBJ1-3,.,TGTGCCAGCAGCTTAAACGCGGGGGATTCAGGAAACACCATATATTTT,CASSLNAGDSGNTIYF
TRBV6-5,.,TRBJ2-1,TRBD1,TGTGCCAGCAAGAACGACAGGGTGAAGTATAATGAGCAGTTCTTC,CASKNDRVKYNEQFF
TRBV6-5,.,TRBJ1-3,.,TGTGCCAGCAGTTACTCGACCGGGGCTGGAAACACCATATATTTT,CASSYSTGAGNTIYF
TRBV15,.,TRBJ2-7,.,TGTGCCACCAGCAGAGGGGGCGTCAGCTCCTACGAGCAGTACTTC,CATSRGGVSSYEQYF
TRBV10-2,.,TRBJ1-2,.,TGCGCCAGCAGTGAGCCGTCAGGGGTAGATGGCTACACCTTC,CASSEPSGVDGYTF
TRBV28,.,TRBJ1-2,TRBD1,TGTGCCAGCAGTTTCCAGGGACAGGGAGTCAACTATGGCTACACCTTC,CASSFQGQGVNYGYTF
TRBV30,.,TRBJ2-5,.,TGTGCCTGGAGTCGGGAGACCCAGTACTTC,CAWSRETQYF
TRBV18,.,TRBJ1-3,.,TGTGCCAGCTCACCCTTGGACAGTACTAACTCTGGAAACACCATATATTTT,CASSPLDSTNSGNTIYF
TRBV5-4,.,TRBJ2-5,TRBD1,TGTGCCAGCAGCTTACCCCGGACAGGGGTTGTGGAGACCCAGTACTTC,CASSLPRTGVVETQYF